This T cell receptor beta chain was sequenced in a study of blood T cell repertoires in COVID-19. About the study: Collection of acute and convalescent COVID-19 samples took place in the United States, Italy and Spain. PBMCs, B-cell-depleted T cells, or T cells provided the cDNA or gDNA that made up the material.

This clone was detected once. In the original processing: Estimates of nucleated cell counts were drawn from the amplification of reference gene primers. Measured with immunoSEQ multiplex PCR; TCRdb has only the in-frame clones, and not every one. The V and J calls and the clone size are those of that table, but D and trimming were determined from the DNA. The data show about 100,000 clones, with 80% to 90% seen just once and approximately 2.6% held by the top ten. Individuals aged 18 to 89 years were recruited from roughly 22 US areas. This CDR3 region has 13 residues. V gave up 3 bases and J gave up 5 bases, with 8 bases separating them. The germline CDR1 and CDR2 sequences are LNHDA and SQIVND (reference sequence).

This chain joins TRBV19 and TRBJ1-5, with no clear D. The clonotype originates from a woman aged 50 to 65 who had recovered from COVID-19. The specimen was PBMCs or T cells enriched from blood (not recorded which). The CDR3, as DNA: TGTGCCAGTAGTATTTTCCCTCATCAGCCCCAGCATTTT. Its translation is CASSIFPHQPQHF. Based on the CDR3 plus reference TRBV19 and TRBJ1-5, the full variable domain is DGGITQSPKYLFRKEGQNVTLSCEQNLNHDAMYWYRQDPGQGLRLIYYSQIVNDFQKGDIAEGYSVSREKKESFPLTVTSAQKNPTAFYLCASSIFPHQPQHFGDGTRLSIL.